There are many counts of the clone carrying this TCR beta chain. This record comes from a study of patients and donors after allogeneic stem cell transplantation. Trimming left V 1 base short and J 4 bases short, with 10 bases between. This CDR3 spans 14 amino acids. TCRdb ran MiXCR on the RT-PCR reads and lists one entry per CDR3 protein. This table holds roughly 40,000 distinct CDR3 sequences, about 30% found once. The sample taken for sequencing was blood, either unsorted or a sorted T cell fraction (not recorded which). The receptor's source is a human donor who was either an allogeneic HSCT recipient or a stem cell or donor lymphocyte infusion donor (not recorded which). It is not recorded whose cells these are; they may come from a transplant donor. The chain is built from TRBV12-3 or TRBV12-4 and TRBJ1-1; TRBD1 is a possible D gene (6 bases). The CDR3 DNA is TGTGCCAGCAGTTTAGGGGGGGCTGGCACTGAAGCTTTCTTT. Amino acids: CASSLGGAGTEAFF.